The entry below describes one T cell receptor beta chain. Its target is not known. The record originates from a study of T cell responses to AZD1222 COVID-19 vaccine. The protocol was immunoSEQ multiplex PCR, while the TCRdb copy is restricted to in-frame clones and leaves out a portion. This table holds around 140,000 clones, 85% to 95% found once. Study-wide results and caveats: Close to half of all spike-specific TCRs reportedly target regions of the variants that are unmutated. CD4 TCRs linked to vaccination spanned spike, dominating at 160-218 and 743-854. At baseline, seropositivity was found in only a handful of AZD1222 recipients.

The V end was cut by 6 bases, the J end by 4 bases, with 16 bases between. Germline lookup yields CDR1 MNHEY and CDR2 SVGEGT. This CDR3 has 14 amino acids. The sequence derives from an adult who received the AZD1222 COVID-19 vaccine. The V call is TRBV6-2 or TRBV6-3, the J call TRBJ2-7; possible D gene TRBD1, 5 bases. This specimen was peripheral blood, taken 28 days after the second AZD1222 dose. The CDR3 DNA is TGTGCCAGCAGCCCTACAGGCAGCATTTACGAGCAGTACTTC. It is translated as CASSPTGSIYEQYF.